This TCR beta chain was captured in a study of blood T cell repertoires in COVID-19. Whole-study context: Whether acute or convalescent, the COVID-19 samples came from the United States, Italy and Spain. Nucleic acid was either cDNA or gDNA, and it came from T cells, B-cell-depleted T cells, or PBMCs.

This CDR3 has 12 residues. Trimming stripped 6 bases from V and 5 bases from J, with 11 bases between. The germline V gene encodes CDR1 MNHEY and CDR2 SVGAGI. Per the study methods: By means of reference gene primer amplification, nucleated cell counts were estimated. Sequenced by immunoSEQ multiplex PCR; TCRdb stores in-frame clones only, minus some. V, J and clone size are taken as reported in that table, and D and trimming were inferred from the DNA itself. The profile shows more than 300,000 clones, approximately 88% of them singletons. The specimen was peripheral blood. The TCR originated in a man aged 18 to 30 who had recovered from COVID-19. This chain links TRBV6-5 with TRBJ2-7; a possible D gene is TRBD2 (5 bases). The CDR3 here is CASRGTGNEQYF. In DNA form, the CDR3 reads TGTGCCAGCAGGGGTACGGGGAACGAGCAGTACTTC.